Listed here are 15 T cell receptor beta chains from one sample, sequenced in a study of glioma-infiltrating T cells. Amplification of TCR alpha and beta CDR3 regions from RNA used iRepertoire nested multiplex PCR. TCRdb used MiXCR to reprocess the multiplex PCR reads, holding one entry per CDR3 protein. The sample shows about 190,000 distinct CDR3 sequences, more than 25% of them seen only once. Sequences were obtained from glioma tissue, nonneoplastic brain tissue, or PBMCs (not recorded which). Every receptor here comes from a human donor with low-grade glioma or glioblastoma, undergoing nonglioma brain surgery, or in good health (not recorded which).

A note on this clonotype: At one boundary the junction diverges from the germline segment, which might be a read error. The genes are TRBV4-2 and TRBJ1-1, with 8 bases fitting TRBD1. Germline CDR1 reads LGHNA; CDR2 reads YNFKEQ. The CDR3 length is 15 residues. Written as DNA, the CDR3 is TGTGCCAGCAGCCGGGGACAGGTCCCGGGCACTGAATCTTTCTTT. This encodes CASSRGQVPGTESFF.

Ten or more counts support this clonotype. The chain uses TRBV10-3 and TRBJ2-7, with 7 bases fitting TRBD2. Looked up from germline, CDR1 is ENHRY and CDR2 is SYGVKD. Unmatched junction bases numbered 1, after V lost 5 bases and J lost 0 bases. The CDR3 runs 13 residues. The CDR3 sequence is CAISRGSSYEQYF. The CDR3 DNA reads as TGTGCCATCAGTCGCGGGAGCTCCTACGAGCAGTACTTC.

J is TRBJ2-2 and V is TRBV28, with TRBD2 as a possible D gene (6 bases). The ends were cut back, 2 bases at V and 3 bases at J, with 16 bases in the middle. This CDR3 is 17 amino acids long. Per germline, CDR1 MDHEN and CDR2 SYDVKM. CDR3 amino acids: CASSLQFGGNYTGELFF. The CDR3 region has the DNA TGTGCCAGCAGTTTACAATTTGGGGGGAATTACACCGGGGAGCTGTTTTTT.

The chain recombines TRBV4-2 with TRBJ2-2; D might be TRBD1 or TRBD2, each matching 5 bases. Germline lookup yields CDR1 LGHNA and CDR2 YNFKEQ. V lost 4 bases and J lost 5, with 20 bases in between. This CDR3 has 17 amino acids. CDR3 coding DNA: TGTGCCAGCAGCCCGGAGGAGAGGGGTGGTGGAACCGGGGAGCTGTTTTTT. Encoded protein: CASSPEERGGGTGELFF.

V is TRBV29-1 and J is TRBJ1-2; D remains ambiguous. The CDR3 covers 13 residues. Trimming stripped 3 bases from V and 2 bases from J, with 10 bases between. Per germline, CDR1 SQVTM and CDR2 ANQGSEA. CDR3 bases: TGCAGCGTTGATACGGACCGGAACTATGGCTACACCTTC. Protein sequence: CSVDTDRNYGYTF.

This clonotype was counted at least ten times. The chain uses TRBV10-3 and TRBJ2-7, with TRBD2 matching 12 bases. Looked up from germline, CDR1 is ENHRY and CDR2 is SYGVKD. The CDR3 consists of 14 residues. Germline trimming cut 6 bases from V and 2 bases from J; bases unmatched to any gene: 2. CDR3 region: CAISRLAGAYEQYF. The CDR3 DNA reads as TGTGCCATCAGCAGACTAGCGGGAGCCTACGAGCAGTACTTC.

To note about this clonotype: This may stem from a read error, because a much larger clone lies one nucleotide away. The chain combines TRBV6-1 with TRBJ2-7, with D hard to call. Per the germline V gene, CDR1 is MNHNS and CDR2 is SASEGT. This CDR3 spans 14 amino acids. The DNA of the CDR3 is TGTGCCAGCAGCCGCCTAACGCTCGGCTACGAGCAGCACTTC. Its protein is CASSRLTLGYEQHF.

This clonotype was counted between two and nine times. This chain joins TRBV9 and TRBJ2-5, with TRBD2 matching 13 bases. Trimming removed 4 bases from V and 5 bases from J; junction bases left unmatched: 8. Looked up from germline, CDR1 is SGDLS and CDR2 is YYNGEE. The CDR3 is 16 amino acids. Here the CDR3 reads CASSPRTSGSVETQYF. DNA for the CDR3: TGTGCCAGCAGCCCACGGACTAGCGGGAGCGTTGAGACCCAGTACTTC.

The table lists this clonotype with many counts. The CDR3 loop reads CASSRREGYGANVLTF. The CDR3 nucleotides read TGTGCCAGCTCACGGAGAGAGGGTTATGGGGCCAACGTCCTGACTTTC. The chain carries TRBV18 and TRBJ2-6; D is perhaps TRBD2 (5 bases). The CDR3 contains 16 residues. V gave up 4 bases and J gave up 3 bases, with 13 bases separating them. CDR1 and CDR2 (germline): KGHSH, LQKENI.

In this sample, this clonotype turned up many times. The rearrangement links TRBV10-3 to TRBJ1-1; D ambiguous. Trimming took off 3 bases at V and 1 base at J, with 9 bases between the two ends. This CDR3 has 14 amino acids. CDR1 and CDR2 from the germline V gene are ENHRY and SYGVKD. The CDR3 DNA follows: TGTGCCATCAGTGAAAAACAGACGAACACTGAAGCTTTCTTT. Translation gives CAISEKQTNTEAFF.

The sample holds a few counts of this clonotype. CDR3 amino acids: CASSQTGTGLNGYTF. The CDR3 DNA is TGTGCCAGTAGCCAGACAGGGACAGGGCTAAACGGCTACACCTTC. This chain joins TRBV19 and TRBJ1-2; 9 bases line up with TRBD1. The germline V gene has CDR1 LNHDA and CDR2 SQIVND (reference sequence). The length of the CDR3 is 15 residues. V lost 6 bases, J lost 8 bases, and 13 bases stayed unmatched.

The DNA of the CDR3 is TGTGCCAGCACGGGAGCAGAGACCCAGTACTTC. This encodes CASTGAETQYF. The rearrangement links TRBV2 to TRBJ2-5, with D tentatively TRBD2 (6 bases). The germline V gene has CDR1 SNHLY and CDR2 FYNNEI. The CDR3 is 11 residues long. V gave up 7 bases and J gave up 4 bases, with 7 bases separating them.

Regarding this clonotype: This could be a read error, since a much larger clone is one nucleotide away. V gene TRBV5-6 combines with J gene TRBJ1-1; D is uncertain. Germline CDR1 is SGHDT and CDR2 is YYEEEE. Between the trimmed V and J ends, which lost 3 bases and 6 bases, there was a span of 18 bases. The CDR3 is 15 residues long. The CDR3 sequence: CASSWTGLGWAEAFF. The CDR3 coding sequence is TGTGCCAGCAGCTGGACGGGATTGGGCTGGGCTGAAGCTTTCTTT.

This clonotype was recorded many times. V is TRBV7-2 and J is TRBJ2-3; D ambiguous. The CDR3 runs to 14 residues. CDR1 is SGHTA and CDR2 is FQGNSA in the germline V gene. The V end lost 7 bases, the J end lost 1 base, and 12 bases lay between the germline ends. The CDR3 coding sequence is TGTGCCAGCATCAAATCAAGGGGCACAGATACGCAGTATTTT. Residues: CASIKSRGTDTQYF.

Ten or more counts support this clonotype. In nucleotides, the CDR3 is TGTGCCAGCAGCCCTGCGGGAGGAAGCTCCTACGAGCAGTACTTC. Translated: CASSPAGGSSYEQYF. The chain has TRBV6-2 or TRBV6-3 and TRBJ2-7; 8 nucleotides line up with TRBD2. Germline CDR1 MNHEY, CDR2 SVGEGT. The CDR3 totals 15 residues. V dropped 6 bases and J dropped 0; count of bases not matched to a gene: 7.